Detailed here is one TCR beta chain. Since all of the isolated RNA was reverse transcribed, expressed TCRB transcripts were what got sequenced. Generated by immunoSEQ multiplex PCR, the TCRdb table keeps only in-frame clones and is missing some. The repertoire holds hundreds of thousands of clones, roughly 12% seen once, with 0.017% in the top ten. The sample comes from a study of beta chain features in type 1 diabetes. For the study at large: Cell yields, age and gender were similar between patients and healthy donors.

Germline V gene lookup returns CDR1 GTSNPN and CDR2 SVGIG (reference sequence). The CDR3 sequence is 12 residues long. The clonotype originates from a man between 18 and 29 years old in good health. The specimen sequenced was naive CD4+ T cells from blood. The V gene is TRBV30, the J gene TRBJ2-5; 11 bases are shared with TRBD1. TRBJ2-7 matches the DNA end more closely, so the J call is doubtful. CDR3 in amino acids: CARTGGAYEQYF. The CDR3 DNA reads TGTGCCCGGACAGGGGGCGCCTACGAGCAGTACTTC.